A selection of T cell receptor beta chains follows, all from one sample in a study of blood T cell repertoires in COVID-19. Using immunoSEQ multiplex PCR, the repertoire was profiled, and TCRdb retains in-frame clones only, with some absent. In the table there are 250,000 to 350,000 clones, 75% to 90% of which are singletons. Input material: peripheral blood. The receptors stem from a woman in her forties or fifties who had recovered from COVID-19. The conserved cysteine and the conserved F or W are not part of the CDR3 here. The order of the fields is V gene, J gene, CDR3 protein.

>TRBV12-5|TRBJ2-1
ASGPPGIAYNEQF
>TRBV28|TRBJ1-5
ASSWEQGAVQPQH
>TRBV15|TRBJ2-3
ATSRGDRAGDTQY
>TRBV5-1|TRBJ1-1
ASGTGTQGTEAF
>TRBV4-2|TRBJ2-1
ASSQGELDISYNEQF
>TRBV19|TRBJ1-6
ASSLQGAGSPLH
>TRBV18|TRBJ2-5
ASSSSGTGGAETQY
>TRBV19|TRBJ2-1
ASSMGDRLRSDEQF
>TRBV6-5|TRBJ2-1
ASKNLAGSYNEQF
>TRBV3-1/TRBV3-2|TRBJ2-1
ASSPQTPTSGESYNEQF
>TRBV6-2/TRBV6-3|TRBJ1-1
ASSPWRDTEAF
>TRBV13|TRBJ1-1
ASSLGLGDTEAF
>TRBV2|TRBJ2-1
ASSLQTRSYNEQF
>TRBV5-6|TRBJ1-1
ASSLGGQGLNTEAF
>TRBV19|TRBJ2-1
ASSIDLSGNNEQF
>TRBV3-1/TRBV3-2|TRBJ2-3
ASSGLAGDLETQY
>TRBV9|TRBJ1-1
ASGRHRGSMNTEAF
>TRBV27|TRBJ1-2
ASSPDRASGYT
>TRBV14|TRBJ2-7
ASSQAIYGEQY
>TRBV5-1|TRBJ2-5
ASSLAQGSETQY
>TRBV11-2|TRBJ2-7
ASSFDGSGDSEY
>TRBV14|TRBJ2-1
ASSQIAGVVEQF
>TRBV9|TRBJ1-2
ASSIGQGKVGYT
>TRBV6-4|TRBJ1-2
ASSVTASSNYGYT
>TRBV5-1|TRBJ2-7
ASIPDRGIGEQY
>TRBV30|TRBJ1-1
AWSLGRFGAF
>TRBV3-1/TRBV3-2|TRBJ2-3
ASSLVAGAGDTQY
>TRBV7-2|TRBJ1-1
ASSLTGAPSTEAF
>TRBV6-1|TRBJ1-2
ASSEQSGSGGYT
>TRBV7-8|TRBJ2-7
ASSFRTASYEQY
>TRBV7-9|TRBJ1-4
ASSPGTPNEKLF
>TRBV7-2|TRBJ2-1
ASTPGLAGGISYNEQF
>TRBV18|TRBJ2-2
ASSPGQLNTGELF
>TRBV14|TRBJ1-3
ASSRTGTGRNTIY
>TRBV30|TRBJ2-5
AFSTSGRGETQY
>TRBV30|TRBJ1-3
AWSVGGGGNTIY
>TRBV5-6|TRBJ2-7
ASSFGGGEQY
>TRBV7-2|TRBJ1-3
ASSLLDRAGNTIY
>TRBV6-6|TRBJ1-1
ASSGIVIGENTEAF
>TRBV7-3|TRBJ2-5
ASSSGLAGVQETQY
>TRBV7-2|TRBJ2-5
ASSLPGISETQY
>TRBV5-4|TRBJ2-1
ASSAPTSQGGYNEQF
>TRBV3-1/TRBV3-2|TRBJ2-3
ASSPQATSTDTQY
>TRBV19|TRBJ1-5
ASSIEGGVGPQH
>TRBV28|TRBJ1-5
ASSVDSYSNQPQH
>TRBV2|TRBJ2-6
ASNPDRSGANVLT
>TRBV19|TRBJ1-1
ASHRGRGYTEAF
>TRBV4-1|TRBJ1-3
ATRVDPSSGNTIY
>TRBV3-1/TRBV3-2|TRBJ1-2
ASSQDIRDYGYT
>TRBV4-2|TRBJ1-5
ASSQATGWDNQPQH
>TRBV28|TRBJ1-2
ASTLPGANYGYT
>TRBV7-9|TRBJ1-2
ASSSPGTGVSYGYT
>TRBV7-8|TRBJ2-1
ASSLVAGVASYNEQF
>TRBV27|TRBJ2-2
ASTPSGTGTGELF
>TRBV28|TRBJ1-2
ASSLMTGGGNGYT
>TRBV5-4|TRBJ2-2
ASSLMDRNTGELF
>TRBV12-2|TRBJ1-1
ASRSTRGQGVSGAF
>TRBV2|TRBJ2-1
ASSDRWVDDPRDNEQF
>TRBV11-2|TRBJ1-2
ASSLGGVPELYGYT
>TRBV29-1|TRBJ2-3
SVERGGLSTDTQY